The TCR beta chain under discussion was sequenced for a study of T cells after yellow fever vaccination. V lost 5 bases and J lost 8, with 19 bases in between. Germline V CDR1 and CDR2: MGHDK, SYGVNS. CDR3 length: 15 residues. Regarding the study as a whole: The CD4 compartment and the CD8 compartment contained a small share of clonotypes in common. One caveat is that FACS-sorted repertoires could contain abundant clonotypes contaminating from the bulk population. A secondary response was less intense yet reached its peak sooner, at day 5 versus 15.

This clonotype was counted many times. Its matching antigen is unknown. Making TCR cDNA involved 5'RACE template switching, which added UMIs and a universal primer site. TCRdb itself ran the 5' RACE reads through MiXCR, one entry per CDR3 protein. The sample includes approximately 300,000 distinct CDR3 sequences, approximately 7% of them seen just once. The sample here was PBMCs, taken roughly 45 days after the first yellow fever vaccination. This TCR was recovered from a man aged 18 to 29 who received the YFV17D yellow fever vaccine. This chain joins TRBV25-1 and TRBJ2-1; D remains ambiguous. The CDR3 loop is CASSMRLTPADEQFF. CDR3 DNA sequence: TGTGCCAGCAGTATGAGACTTACCCCGGCGGATGAGCAGTTCTTC. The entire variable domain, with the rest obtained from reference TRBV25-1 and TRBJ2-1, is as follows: EADIYQTPRYLVIGTGKKITLECSQTMGHDKMYWYQQDPGMELHLIHYSYGVNSTEKGDLSSESTVSRIRTEHFPLTLESARPSHTSQYLCASSMRLTPADEQFFGPGTRLTVL.